This T cell receptor (beta chain) was sequenced during a study of T cell changes during pregnancy in multiple sclerosis (dated by TCRdb to between 2019 and 2020). As for the study more broadly: In women with multiple sclerosis, the researchers looked at how the T cell repertoire shifted as pregnancy progressed.

Worth noting for this clone: There is no known antigen for this receptor. No base quality values were provided; no much bigger clone lies one nucleotide off.

Receptor amplification or capture employed the immunoSEQ multiplex PCR assay. Here the immuneACCESS table is served through TCRdb, limited to in-frame sequences with V and J called. Missing clones are a known gap in these copies; in checked studies unresolved V genes cover under half, and the rest lacks a known reason. This sample gives about 40,000 clones in total; about 92% of them show up just once. The top ten hold about 1.2% of the sample. CDR1 SGHKS and CDR2 YYEKEE were looked up in the germline V gene (reference sequence). Spanning cysteine to phenylalanine, the CDR3 consists of 11 amino acids. The CDR3 DNA has 33 bases and is translated from base 1. V is pared back by 2 bases and J by 5 bases, with 4 bases lying between the germline termini.

This sequence was found in a female donor with multiple sclerosis, enrolled in a pregnancy study. Sequences were derived from peripheral blood, sampled before pregnancy. The rearrangement joined TRBV5-5 to TRBJ1-1; the D gene assignment is ambiguous. The DNA sequence is as follows: TGTGCCAGCAGCTTAGCAACTGAAGCTTTCTTT. This is translated as CASSLATEAFF.